This TCR beta chain was captured by sequencing in a study of blood T cell repertoires in COVID-19 (dated by TCRdb to the early 2020s). At the level of the whole study: The collaborator samples originated in the United States, Italy and Spain and spanned the acute and convalescent phases of COVID-19. The prospective study material was composed of cDNA or gDNA derived from T cells, B-cell-depleted T cells, or PBMCs. Nearly every sample came with metadata listing a de-identified subject ID, COVID-19 status, age in years and sex. Samples came from the ongoing ImmuneRACE study (first 160 participants) plus 1,254 subjects from 6 global collaborators. The repertoires were released in a freely available public database meant as a resource for research on the immune response to SARS-CoV-2. Where available, HLA class I and class II types were obtained from metadata supplied by the sample provider rather than from assay-based typing. Subjects who had been exposed to COVID-19, were actively infected with it, or had recovered from it provided the deeply sampled blood TCRbeta repertoires that made up the dataset.

Collaborating institutions collected whole blood in K2EDTA tubes following their own protocols. For TCRbeta analysis, collaborators shipped samples in one of three forms: frozen whole blood, isolated PBMCs, or DNA extracted from either of those sample types. With regard to this clone: No antigen is known for it. Base quality data are lacking; no much larger clone is found one base away.

General study outcomes and caveats: Clinical and demographic metadata were provided uncurated, with the amount varying by source and participant.

TCRbeta CDR3 regions were amplified from genomic DNA using the immunoSEQ Assay, a bias-controlled multiplex PCR. For the original study's pipeline: Nucleated cell counts per sample were estimated from amplification of reference gene primers within the assay. To quantify the absolute abundance of each unique TCRbeta CDR3 rearrangement, sequence reads were collapsed and filtered. For each sample, productive Simpson clonality was calculated by taking the square root of Simpson's diversity index across productive rearrangements. In TCRdb, the immuneACCESS table is reduced to in-frame sequences with V and J assigned. These tables do not hold every clone; where another copy was compared, an unresolved V gene accounts for under half, and the others remain unexplained. The DNA gave D and trimming, while V, J and clone size come from that table. The sample contains about 440,000 clones, around 89% of them found a single time. Approximately 4.3% of the sample is in the top ten clones.

This sequence originates from a woman in her 30s with acute or convalescent COVID-19. Sequencing was done on a sample of peripheral blood.

The DNA sequence reads TGTGCCAGCAGCTTAGATGGGGGAGGTACTGAAGCTTTCTTT. Translated, this gives CASSLDGGGTEAFF. Recombination joined TRBV7-9 with TRBJ1-1, with TRBD1 perhaps the D gene, on 5 matching bases. Deletion took 1 base off V and 5 bases off J, with a span of 11 bases between the germline ends. The CDR3, from cysteine to phenylalanine, totals 14 residues. Only the CDR3 region is kept as DNA, spanning 42 bases read in frame from base 1. The germline V gene (reference sequence) supplies CDR1 SEHNR and CDR2 FQNEAQ. Supplemented by the reference TRBV7-9 and TRBJ1-1 proteins around the CDR3, the complete variable domain is DTGVSQNPRHKITKRGQNVTFRCDPISEHNRLYWYRQTLGQGPEFLTYFQNEAQLEKSRLLSDRFSAERPKGSFSTLEIQRTEQGDSAMYLCASSLDGGGTEAFFGQGTRLTVV.